These 22 T cell receptor beta chains were sequenced from one sample in a study of shared clonotypes between healthy human individuals. This table comes from immunoSEQ multiplex PCR, and its TCRdb copy is limited to in-frame clones, with some not included. Altogether millions of clones are present, 90% to 95% being singletons, with the ten largest covering under 0.45%. The sequencing input was naive CD4+ T cells from PBMCs. This sample's subset: CD45RA+ positively selected. The receptors originated from a man younger than 30 in good health. Some clones in this sample may be carry-over from other donors' samples.

This clone was counted a single time. The CDR3 sequence: CASSRPGTGLNTEAFF. The CDR3, as DNA: TGTGCCAGCAGCCGACCCGGGACAGGATTGAACACTGAAGCTTTCTTT. V gene TRBV14 combines with J gene TRBJ1-1; 8 bases are shared with TRBD1. The V segment lost 4 bases and the J segment 0 bases; nucleotides outside the gene matches: 7. The germline V gene has CDR1 SGHDN and CDR2 FVKESK. The CDR3 spans 16 residues.

The CDR3 loop reads CASSHRARGYEQYF. The DNA of the CDR3 is TGCGCCAGCAGCCATCGTGCGCGAGGCTACGAGCAGTACTTC. J is TRBJ2-7 and V is TRBV5-1, with D hard to call. The CDR3 length is 14 residues. Trimming took 4 bases from V and 3 from J, leaving 14 bases between them. CDR1 and CDR2 (germline): SGHRS, YFSETQ.

The V gene is TRBV28, the J gene TRBJ2-7, with 8 bases aligning to TRBD1. CDR3 length: 14 amino acids. CDR1 is MDHEN, CDR2 SYDVKM, per germline. Germline trimming cut 10 bases from V and 5 bases from J; bases unmatched to any gene: 13. As DNA, the CDR3 is TGTGCCACCGCCCTTAGGACAGGGTCCCACGAGCAGTACTTC. Residues: CATALRTGSHEQYF. The variable domain in full, completed from reference TRBV28 and TRBJ2-7, reads DVKVTQSSRYLVKRTGEKVFLECVQDMDHENMFWYRQDPGLGLRLIYFSYDVKMKEKGDIPEGYSVSREKKERFSLILESASTNQTSMYLCATALRTGSHEQYFGPGTRLTVT.

CDR3 protein: CASSEYGQGASYYEQYF. In DNA, the CDR3 is TGTGCCAGCAGTGAATACGGGCAGGGGGCTTCCTACTACGAGCAGTACTTC. The chain is built from TRBV6-1 and TRBJ2-7, with 8 bases that match TRBD1. The CDR3 spans 17 residues. Per germline, CDR1 MNHNS and CDR2 SASEGT. Losses at the gene ends were 2 bases for V and 3 bases for J; bases not matched to a gene: 12.

The J gene is TRBJ2-3, the V gene TRBV7-9, with TRBD2 matching over 12 bases. CDR1 is SEHNR and CDR2 is FQNEAQ in the germline V gene (reference sequence). Trimming removed 2 bases from V and 6 bases from J; junction bases left unmatched: 6. CDR3 length: 16 amino acids. CDR3 nucleotides: TGTGCCAGCAGCTTAAGACTAGCGGGAGTAGTGGATACGCAGTATTTT. Translated, it gives CASSLRLAGVVDTQYF.

A single count supports this clone. Other DNA variants within this sample encode the same CDR3. The chain has TRBV5-1 and TRBJ1-3; no definite D call. Deletions cut 0 bases from V and 2 bases from J, with 3 bases between. CDR3 length: 13 residues. The V gene's germline CDR1 is SGHRS and CDR2 YFSETQ. The DNA for the CDR3 is TGCGCCAGCAGCTTGGGACCTGGAAACACCATATATTTT. Its translation is CASSLGPGNTIYF.

This chain joins TRBV5-1 and TRBJ2-3; possibly TRBD1 for D (5 bases). The germline CDR1 and CDR2 sequences are SGHRS and YFSETQ. V gave up 1 base and J gave up 0 bases, with 18 bases separating them. The length of the CDR3 is 18 residues. In DNA form, the CDR3 reads TGCGCCAGCAGCTTGAGGGGTCTGGCGGCAGCAAGCACAGATACGCAGTATTTT. Translated: CASSLRGLAAASTDTQYF.

As to this clone: Other DNA sequences from this sample encode an identical CDR3 as well. The CDR3 DNA reads TGTGCCAGCAGCGTCACTAGCGCCAACAATGAGCAGTTCTTC. It specifies CASSVTSANNEQFF. The chain links TRBV9 to TRBJ2-1; 7 positions match TRBD2. With V trimmed by 2 bases and J by 5 bases, 4 bases remained unmatched. The CDR3 covers 14 residues. Germline-derived CDR1 and CDR2 are SGDLS and YYNGEE.

The rearrangement links TRBV25-1 to TRBJ1-5; tentatively, D is TRBD1 (5 bases). This CDR3 is 16 amino acids long. Germline V gene data show CDR1 as MGHDK and CDR2 as SYGVNS. The V gene lost 4 bases and the J gene lost 1 base, with 14 bases spanning the gap. The CDR3, as DNA: TGTGCCAGCAGTGGGGGGGGTGAGACCAGCAATCAGCCCCAGCATTTT. It translates to CASSGGGETSNQPQHF. Looking up the rest from reference TRBV25-1 and TRBJ1-5 gives the full variable domain: EADIYQTPRYLVIGTGKKITLECSQTMGHDKMYWYQQDPGMELHLIHYSYGVNSTEKGDLSSESTVSRIRTEHFPLTLESARPSHTSQYLCASSGGGETSNQPQHFGDGTRLSIL.

The rearrangement uses TRBV5-4 and TRBJ2-5, with a weak D call TRBD1 (7 bases). Germline assignment: CDR1 SGHNT and CDR2 YYREEE (reference sequence). The CDR3 consists of 17 residues. Trimming took 6 bases from V and 4 from J, leaving 25 bases between them. The CDR3 DNA reads as TGTGCCAGCACCTACGATAACCAGGGGGGAATAGCAGAGACCCAGTACTTC. This translates into CASTYDNQGGIAETQYF.

The V call is TRBV5-1, the J call TRBJ2-7, with a possible D match to TRBD1 (5 bases). CDR3 size: 14 residues. Trimming took off 5 bases at V and 4 bases at J, with 16 bases between the two ends. The germline V gene encodes CDR1 SGHRS and CDR2 YFSETQ. The DNA for the CDR3 is TGCGCCAGCAGGCTCCAGACAGACCTATACGAGCAGTACTTC. Translation: CASRLQTDLYEQYF. Drawing the rest from reference TRBV5-1 and TRBJ2-7, the complete variable domain is KAGVTQTPRYLIKTRGQQVTLSCSPISGHRSVSWYQQTPGQGLQFLFEYFSETQRNKGNFPGRFSGRQFSNSRSEMNVSTLELGDSALYLCASRLQTDLYEQYFGPGTRLTVT.

The sample holds a few counts of this clone. The sample has other DNA sequences that encode this CDR3 too. The chain joins TRBV28 to TRBJ2-1; D perhaps matches TRBD2 (6 bases). Trimming took 4 bases from V and 8 from J, leaving 9 bases between them. The germline gives CDR1 MDHEN, CDR2 SYDVKM. CDR3 length: 12 residues. Written as DNA, the CDR3 is TGTGCCAGCAGTTCATCGGGGGATGAGCAGTTCTTC. Amino acids: CASSSSGDEQFF.

The chain combines TRBV19 with TRBJ1-1; maybe TRBD1 (6 bases). V lost 9 bases, J lost 0 bases, and 14 bases lay in between. Looked up from germline, CDR1 is LNHDA and CDR2 is SQIVND (reference sequence). The CDR3 is 14 residues long. CDR3 protein: CASHRVAVNTEAFF. In DNA form, the CDR3 reads TGTGCCAGCCACAGGGTTGCGGTGAACACTGAAGCTTTCTTT.

CDR3 loop: CASSSGDTSGANVLTF. The CDR3 coding sequence is TGCGCCAGCAGCTCCGGGGACACCTCTGGGGCCAACGTCCTGACTTTC. The chain combines TRBV5-1 with TRBJ2-6, with a possible D match to TRBD1 (6 bases). Germline lookup yields CDR1 SGHRS and CDR2 YFSETQ. CDR3 length equals 16 residues. Trimming took 3 bases from V and 0 from J, leaving 10 bases between them.

The rearrangement links TRBV7-3 to TRBJ2-7; D may be TRBD1 (5 bases). CDR1 SGHTA and CDR2 FQGTGA come from the germline V gene. This CDR3 comprises 13 residues. V was clipped by 5 bases and J by 10 bases, with 18 bases between them. The CDR3 DNA reads TGTGCCAGCAGCACAGGACCGAACGCGAAACAGTACTTC. As protein: CASSTGPNAKQYF.

The chain recombines TRBV6-6 with TRBJ1-1, with D perhaps matching TRBD1 (5 bases). Germline CDR1 and CDR2: MNHNY and SVGAGI (reference sequence). Trimming removed 6 bases at V and 6 bases at J, with 14 bases between. This CDR3 is built from 13 residues. Here the CDR3 reads CASSPPLGAEAFF. In DNA, the CDR3 is TGTGCCAGCAGCCCCCCTCTAGGGGCTGAAGCTTTCTTT.

The chain carries TRBV18 and TRBJ2-7; D perhaps matches TRBD1 (6 bases). The CDR3 runs 21 residues. Germline V CDR1 and CDR2: KGHSH, LQKENI. V gave up 3 bases and J gave up 2 bases, with 32 bases separating them. CDR3 residues: CASSPNPGHYITGPGTYEQYF. CDR3 DNA sequence: TGTGCCAGCTCACCGAATCCGGGACACTACATAACCGGGCCAGGGACCTACGAGCAGTACTTC.

The V and J genes are TRBV12-5 and TRBJ2-1; D gene unclear. CDR3 length: 15 amino acids. V gave up 4 bases and J gave up 2 bases, with 12 bases separating them. Germline CDR1 reads LGHNT; CDR2 reads FRNRAP. The CDR3 bases are TGTGCTAGTGGTTGGGGTCGTACGCCCTACAATGAGCAGTTCTTC. Residues: CASGWGRTPYNEQFF.

This chain joins TRBV7-3 and TRBJ1-1; no reliable D call. Trimming took off 4 bases at V and 6 bases at J, with 12 bases between the two ends. Looked up from germline, CDR1 is SGHTA and CDR2 is FQGTGA. CDR3 length equals 13 residues. The CDR3 protein is CASSSRGFAEAFF. In nucleotides, the CDR3 is TGTGCCAGCAGCTCCCGGGGTTTCGCTGAAGCTTTCTTT. The complete variable domain, with remaining parts taken from reference TRBV7-3 and TRBJ1-1, reads GAGVSQTPSNKVTEKGKYVELRCDPISGHTALYWYRQSLGQGPEFLIYFQGTGAADDSGLPNDRFFAVRPEGSVSTLKIQRTERGDSAVYLCASSSRGFAEAFFGQGTRLTVV.

This rearrangement joins TRBV30 to TRBJ1-2; 9 nucleotides line up with TRBD1. The CDR3 is made up of 17 amino acids. The trim removed 5 bases at V and 8 bases at J, leaving 21 bases unmatched. Germline CDR1 reads GTSNPN; CDR2 reads SVGIG (reference sequence). The CDR3 spells CAWGGTFKPGTGYGYTF. The CDR3, as DNA: TGTGCCTGGGGCGGCACCTTTAAACCCGGGACAGGGTACGGCTACACCTTC.

This clone has only one observation. The gene calls are TRBV5-8 and TRBJ2-7; perhaps TRBD1 as D (6 bases). Germline V lookup: CDR1 SGHTS, CDR2 YDEGEE. CDR3 length: 13 amino acids. V lost 1 base and J 6 bases, leaving 11 bases between the germline ends. The CDR3 region has the DNA TGTGCCAGCAGCTTGTACAGGGCGGCCGAGCAGTACTTC. Translation gives CASSLYRAAEQYF.

A note on this clone: In the same sample, other DNA sequences code for this CDR3. V usage is TRBV5-1 and J usage is TRBJ2-3; TRBD2 aligns across 8 bases. Germline V gives CDR1 SGHRS, CDR2 YFSETQ. This CDR3 contains 13 residues. The ends lost 4 bases at V and 3 bases at J; junction bases unmatched: 1. CDR3 sequence reads: CASSVAGTDTQYF. CDR3 nucleotide sequence: TGCGCCAGCAGCGTAGCGGGAACAGATACGCAGTATTTT.